This TCR beta chain was sequenced during a study of cytomegalovirus exposure and HLA in healthy donors. Study context: A prior analysis found about 120 million unique TCR beta sequences from some 190 million T cells.

The PCR employed 60 Vbeta primers together with 13 Jbeta primers. In the original workflow: The authors later counted about 80 million unique TCR beta chains, 9.5 million to 11 million of them shared. Sequencing used immunoSEQ multiplex PCR; TCRdb keeps in-frame clones, though not all of them. V, J and clone size are taken as reported in that table, and D and trimming were inferred from the DNA itself. Found here are approximately 160,000 clones, approximately 79% of them singletons; the top ten hold about 1.9%. As for this clone: Antigen specificity is unknown.

Broader study findings: Earlier findings revealed that most TCR beta V segments proved productive either about 90% or about 30% of the time.

The TCR originated in a human donor in good health. Source material: PBMCs.

CDR3 region: CASSPYRGNSYNEQFF. The CDR3 region has the DNA TGTGCCAGCTCACCATACAGGGGCAACTCCTACAATGAGCAGTTCTTC. The chain links TRBV18 to TRBJ2-1; 7 bases match TRBD1. The CDR3 loop spans 16 amino acids. With 2 bases clipped from V and 0 bases from J, the junction kept 4 bases outside the gene matches. Germline loops: CDR1 KGHSH, CDR2 LQKENI.